This T cell receptor beta chain was captured by sequencing in a study of graft-versus-host responses after intestinal transplantation. Overall study context: Transplants given to recipients were multivisceral, liver-intestinal, or isolated intestinal. Uniformly, recipients were administered anti-thymocyte globulin induction with subsequent tacrolimus and steroids for two to three years.

Using immunoSEQ multiplex PCR, the repertoire was profiled, and TCRdb retains in-frame clones only, with some absent. This sample has 90,000 to 150,000 clones; about 93% occur once, and the top ten carry 0.09% to 0.15%. This clone has a single count. The antigen is undetermined. This clonotype was obtained from a human donor who received an intestinal transplant. The sample in question was unstimulated CD4+ T cells sorted from spleen or lymph node cells, obtained before intestinal transplant.

In DNA form, the CDR3 reads TGTGCCAGCAGTCCCGGACTAGCGGGGCAGTATTTT. It yields the protein CASSPGLAGQYF. The chain has TRBV6-1 and TRBJ2-3, with 11 nucleotides matching TRBD2. The CDR3 has 12 amino acids. V shed 5 bases, J shed 11 bases, and the junction held 3 bases outside the gene matches. Germline CDR1 and CDR2: MNHNS and SASEGT.